This T cell receptor (beta chain) was identified during a study of T cell repertoires in cytomegalovirus infection. Turning to the study itself: Both a matching HLA type and CMV infection were indicated by public TCR beta signatures. Study results and caveats: In two of eight donors, the top clonotype was HLA-C-restricted CMV-specific. Individuals carrying CMV plus the relevant HLA were identified by cumulative frequency of public TCR beta families.

This clonotype was observed a few times. What it binds is not known. TCRdb independently ran MiXCR on the reads; one entry per CDR3 protein. The sample shows 500,000 or so distinct CDR3 sequences, approximately 17% of them seen only once. Germline CDR1 is MNHEY and CDR2 is SMNVEV (reference sequence). V was clipped by 3 bases and J by 2 bases; unmatched bases: 7. This CDR3 has 16 residues. This TCR derives from a human donor in good health (CMV status not recorded). Some clones in this sample may be carry-over from other donors' samples. The sequenced sample consisted of CD8+ T cells from PBMCs. The genes are TRBV27 and TRBJ2-1; 7 bases fit TRBD2. The CDR3 DNA sequence: TGTGCCAGCAGTTTGTGGCGGGAGACCCCCTACAATGAGCAGTTCTTC. The encoded protein is CASSLWRETPYNEQFF.